The 19 T cell receptor beta chains below all came from one sample that was sequenced in a study of CD8 T cells in ankylosing spondylitis (dated 2017 in TCRdb). Library generation was performed with 5' RACE. Sequencing relied on an Illumina HiSeq 2500. Using fastp trimming at Q25 and MiXCR clonotype assembly, TCRdb reanalyzed the public sequencing data and kept in-frame beta chains. Entries are consolidated by CDR3 protein sequence, retaining the most common genes and DNA. The sample contains approximately 150,000 distinct CDR3 sequences, around a third of them found a single time. The top ten hold approximately 5.9% of the sample. Sequenced: synovial fluid, either unsorted or a sorted T cell fraction (not recorded which). The receptors were sampled from a male donor with ankylosing spondylitis.

The V call is TRBV12-3 or TRBV12-4, the J call TRBJ2-2; possibly TRBD1 for D (5 bases). The CDR3 has 14 amino acids. V lost 6 bases, J lost 6 bases, and 14 bases lay in between. This CDR3 reads CASRLQGTAGELFF. CDR3 coding DNA: TGTGCCAGCAGACTCCAGGGCACAGCCGGGGAGCTGTTTTTT.

This clonotype turned up a few times. The V call is TRBV12-3 or TRBV12-4, the J call TRBJ2-3, with 10 bases identical to TRBD2. The length of the CDR3 is 16 residues. V shed 5 bases, J shed 6 bases, and the junction held 11 bases outside the gene matches. The CDR3 reads CASSMRTSGLGDTQYF. The CDR3 DNA reads TGTGCCAGCAGTATGCGGACTAGCGGTCTAGGGGATACGCAGTATTTT.

This chain uses TRBV20-1 with TRBJ1-1; possible D gene TRBD1, 6 bases. The CDR3 has 15 amino acids. The germline V gene has CDR1 DFQATT and CDR2 SNEGSKA (reference sequence). With 3 bases removed from V and 0 bases from J, the gap between germline ends came to 14 bases. CDR3 residues: CSARDRTAMNTEAFF. The DNA of the CDR3 is TGCAGTGCTAGGGACCGGACAGCTATGAACACTGAAGCTTTCTTT.

This clonotype was seen repeatedly, ten times or more. V gene TRBV20-1 combines with J gene TRBJ2-1, with 9 bases lining up with TRBD2. Germline assignment: CDR1 DFQATT and CDR2 SNEGSKA (reference sequence). The CDR3 is 14 residues long. Trimming removed 2 bases from V and 4 bases from J; junction bases left unmatched: 3. The CDR3 DNA is TGCAGTGCTAGACTAGCGGGGCGTTACAATGAGCAGTTCTTC. This codes for CSARLAGRYNEQFF.

The V call is TRBV4-2, the J call TRBJ2-1; D is uncertain. The CDR3 covers 15 residues. V lost 4 bases to trimming and J lost 4 bases, with 14 bases between them. CDR1 and CDR2 (germline): LGHNA, YNFKEQ. CDR3 bases: TGTGCCAGCAGCCCCGGAGAGCTGAAGTACAATGAGCAGTTCTTC. This codes for CASSPGELKYNEQFF.

CDR3 loop: CASRRTGVGNSPLHF. CDR3 nucleotides: TGTGCCAGCAGACGGACAGGGGTTGGGAATTCACCCCTCCACTTT. V is TRBV7-9 and J is TRBJ1-6; 9 nucleotides match TRBD1. V shed 6 bases, J shed 7 bases, and the junction held 7 bases outside the gene matches. This CDR3 region has 15 residues. The germline gives CDR1 SEHNR, CDR2 FQNEAQ (reference sequence).

This clonotype was observed many times. V gene TRBV6-1 combines with J gene TRBJ2-2; 11 nucleotides align to TRBD1. V shed 1 base, J shed 6 bases, and the junction held 1 base outside the gene matches. Germline CDR1 is MNHNS and CDR2 is SASEGT. This CDR3 has 15 amino acids. DNA for the CDR3: TGTGCCAGCAGTGAAGGGACAGGGGGCCCCGGGGAGCTGTTTTTT. It is translated as CASSEGTGGPGELFF.

In this sample, this clonotype turned up many times. The chain carries TRBV5-6 and TRBJ2-7, with no clear D. This CDR3 is built from 11 residues. The V gene's germline CDR1 is SGHDT and CDR2 YYEEEE. V lost 2 bases and J 3 bases, leaving 3 bases between the germline ends. CDR3 protein: CASSFNYEQYF. The CDR3 DNA is TGTGCCAGCAGCTTTAACTACGAGCAGTACTTC.

This clonotype was observed a handful of times. The genes are TRBV20-1 and TRBJ1-5; D not resolved. Trimming removed 0 bases at V and 7 bases at J, with 7 bases between. Germline-derived CDR1 and CDR2 are DFQATT and SNEGSKA (reference sequence). The CDR3 consists of 12 residues. The CDR3 DNA sequence: TGCAGTGCTAGAGATCCGGGGCAGCCCCAGCATTTT. Residues: CSARDPGQPQHF.

V gene TRBV2 combines with J gene TRBJ2-5, with D possibly TRBD2 on 6 matching bases. V lost 4 bases to trimming and J lost 5 bases, with 11 bases between them. The CDR3 has 13 residues. Germline V lookup: CDR1 SNHLY, CDR2 FYNNEI. CDR3 residues: CASSVEGWETQYF. The CDR3 DNA follows: TGTGCCAGCAGTGTGGAGGGTTGGGAGACCCAGTACTTC.

The chain recombines TRBV11-2 with TRBJ2-2, with a possible D match to TRBD2 (6 bases). The CDR3 spans 16 residues. The V and J ends lost 8 bases and 3 bases respectively, with 19 bases between them. From germline, CDR1 is SGHAT and CDR2 FQNNGV. The CDR3: CASALIGTRDTGELFF. CDR3 coding DNA: TGTGCCAGCGCACTAATCGGGACTCGGGACACCGGGGAGCTGTTTTTT.

V is TRBV6-4 and J is TRBJ2-7; perhaps TRBD1 as D (6 bases). The CDR3 contains 13 residues. Germline loops: CDR1 MRHNA, CDR2 SNTAGT. The germline V and J ends were trimmed by 4 bases and 6 bases, with 13 bases remaining between them. CDR3 residues: CASSASEGGEQYF. The DNA for the CDR3 is TGTGCCAGCAGTGCCTCCGAAGGGGGCGAGCAGTACTTC.

The chain links TRBV5-1 to TRBJ1-6, with TRBD1 as a possible D gene (5 bases). Trimming took off 4 bases at V and 0 bases at J, with 14 bases between the two ends. This CDR3 contains 17 residues. Germline V lookup: CDR1 SGHRS, CDR2 YFSETQ. In nucleotides, the CDR3 is TGCGCCAGCAGCCTGTCAGGGACGAGCTCCTATAATTCACCCCTCCACTTT. Protein sequence: CASSLSGTSSYNSPLHF.

The chain links TRBV6-2 or TRBV6-3 to TRBJ1-5; 7 nucleotides agree with TRBD1. V was clipped by 5 bases and J by 7 bases; unmatched bases: 5. Germline V gives CDR1 MNHEY, CDR2 SVGEGT. The CDR3 is made up of 13 amino acids. The DNA for the CDR3 is TGTGCCAGCAGTCGGGGACAGAGGCAGCCCCAGCATTTT. Its protein product is CASSRGQRQPQHF.

The V call is TRBV7-9, the J call TRBJ2-7; the D gene is possibly TRBD2 (7 bases). Looked up from germline, CDR1 is SEHNR and CDR2 is FQNEAQ (reference sequence). This CDR3 contains 14 residues. The ends were cut back, 8 bases at V and 6 bases at J, with 20 bases in the middle. CDR3 in amino acids: CASSANGGPGEQYF. The CDR3 bases are TGTGCCAGCTCGGCAAACGGGGGGCCGGGCGAGCAGTACTTC. The full variable domain, with the rest looked up from reference TRBV7-9 and TRBJ2-7, is DTGVSQNPRHKITKRGQNVTFRCDPISEHNRLYWYRQTLGQGPEFLTYFQNEAQLEKSRLLSDRFSAERPKGSFSTLEIQRTEQGDSAMYLCASSANGGPGEQYFGPGTRLTVT.

The V and J genes are TRBV20-1 and TRBJ2-2; possibly TRBD1 or TRBD2 for D (6 bases each). CDR3 length equals 15 residues. Germline V gene lookup returns CDR1 DFQATT and CDR2 SNEGSKA (reference sequence). Trimming removed 0 bases from V and 3 bases from J, with 11 bases in between. The CDR3 protein is CSARDPGEDTGELFF. The CDR3 coding sequence is TGCAGTGCTAGAGATCCAGGGGAGGACACCGGGGAGCTGTTTTTT.

This clonotype was recorded many times. This chain joins TRBV20-1 and TRBJ2-7, with 9 bases identical to TRBD1. CDR3 length: 15 residues. After removal of 7 bases from V and 0 bases from J, the junction contained 10 bases not matched to a gene. Germline values: CDR1 DFQATT, CDR2 SNEGSKA (reference sequence). The CDR3 bases are TGCAGTGTTGCAAAGGGACAGGGATCCTCCTACGAGCAGTACTTC. Amino acid sequence: CSVAKGQGSSYEQYF.

This clonotype was detected many times. The CDR3 coding sequence is TGTGCCAGCCCCCGAGGGTGGCGACGTGGTGAGCAGTTCTTC. Protein product: CASPRGWRRGEQFF. The gene calls are TRBV28 and TRBJ2-1; TRBD2 might be the D (5 bases). Germline CDR1 and CDR2: MDHEN and SYDVKM. The CDR3 covers 14 residues. Trimming stripped 8 bases from V and 9 bases from J, with 20 bases between.

There are many counts of this clonotype. The V gene is TRBV29-1, the J gene TRBJ2-1, with 11 bases matching TRBD2. V shed 7 bases and J 6 bases; nucleotides not matched to a gene: 8. The germline CDR1 and CDR2 sequences are SQVTM and ANQGSEA. The CDR3 runs 14 residues. Here the CDR3 reads CSGQGLADSNEQFF. CDR3 in DNA: TGCAGCGGTCAGGGACTAGCGGATTCCAATGAGCAGTTCTTC.